This T cell receptor (beta chain) was recorded in a study of early T cells in non-severe SARS-CoV-2 infection. Study-level background: Sequencing used unsorted whole-blood bulk RNA, so chains lack pairing.

The study, taken as a whole, reports: VDJdb matching, biased toward anti-spike CD8 responses, missed private and CD4 specificities.

This clonotype has a count of ten or more. The antigen is not known. Attachment of unique molecular identifiers was made to individual cDNA molecules. TCRdb used MiXCR to reprocess the 5' RACE reads, holding one entry per CDR3 protein. The table records approximately 60,000 distinct CDR3 sequences, roughly 12% of them present only once. V was clipped by 3 bases and J by 2 bases, with 8 bases between them. Germline CDR1 and CDR2: SNHLY and FYNNEI. The CDR3 totals 13 residues. Sample: whole blood. This chain connects TRBV2 to TRBJ2-7; D ambiguous. This receptor was taken from an adult who was a healthcare worker with PCR-confirmed SARS-CoV-2 infection or an uninfected control (not recorded which). DNA of the CDR3: TGTGCCAGCAGTGATTCGGGTGCCTACGAGCAGTACTTC. This encodes CASSDSGAYEQYF.